This T cell receptor beta chain was recovered during a study of identical twins. Study conclusions and caveats: A lower insertion count was a feature of abundant cord blood beta clonotypes, with no such feature in memory repertoires.

Through template switching, a universal primer site was introduced, and the cDNA contained unique molecular identifiers. TCRdb used MiXCR to reprocess the 5' RACE reads, holding one entry per CDR3 protein. Altogether 1,800,000 or so distinct CDR3 sequences are present, about 32% being singletons, with the ten largest covering about 0.25%. This CDR3 contains 14 residues. Per the germline V gene, CDR1 is DFQATT and CDR2 is SNEGSKA (reference sequence). V lost 1 base and J 8 bases, leaving 15 bases between the germline ends. Every sampled donor was Caucasian and healthy. This clonotype appeared a few times. What it binds is unknown.

Source material: cord blood. The receptor's source is a newborn girl in good health. The chain recombines TRBV20-1 with TRBJ2-1, with D perhaps matching TRBD2 (5 bases). The CDR3 sequence: CSARAVGVGYEQFF. DNA for the CDR3: TGCAGTGCTAGAGCTGTGGGAGTCGGGTATGAGCAGTTCTTC.